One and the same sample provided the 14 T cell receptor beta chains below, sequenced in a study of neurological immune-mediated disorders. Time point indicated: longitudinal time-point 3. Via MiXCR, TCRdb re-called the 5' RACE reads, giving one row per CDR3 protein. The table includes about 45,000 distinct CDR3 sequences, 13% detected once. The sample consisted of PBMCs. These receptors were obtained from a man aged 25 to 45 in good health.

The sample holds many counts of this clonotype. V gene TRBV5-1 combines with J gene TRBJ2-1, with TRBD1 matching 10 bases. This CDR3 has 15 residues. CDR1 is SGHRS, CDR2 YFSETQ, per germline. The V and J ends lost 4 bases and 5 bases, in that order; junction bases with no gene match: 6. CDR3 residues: CASSTTGTGDNEQFF. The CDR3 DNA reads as TGCGCCAGCAGCACGACCGGGACAGGGGACAATGAGCAGTTCTTC.

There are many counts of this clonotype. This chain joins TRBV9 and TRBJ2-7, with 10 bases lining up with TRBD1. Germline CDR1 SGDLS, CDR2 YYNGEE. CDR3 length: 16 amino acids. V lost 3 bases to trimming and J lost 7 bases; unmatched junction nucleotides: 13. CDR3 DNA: TGTGCCAGCAGCGCAAACCCGGGACAGGGGTTGCGGGAGCAGTACTTC. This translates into CASSANPGQGLREQYF.

The CDR3 sequence is CAINQVGDTQETQYF. CDR3 in DNA: TGTGCCATCAACCAAGTGGGAGATACCCAAGAGACCCAGTACTTC. This chain uses TRBV10-3 with TRBJ2-5, with TRBD2 as a possible D gene (5 bases). Germline V CDR1 and CDR2: ENHRY, SYGVKD. This CDR3 contains 15 residues. The V and J ends lost 7 bases and 1 base respectively, with 16 bases between them.

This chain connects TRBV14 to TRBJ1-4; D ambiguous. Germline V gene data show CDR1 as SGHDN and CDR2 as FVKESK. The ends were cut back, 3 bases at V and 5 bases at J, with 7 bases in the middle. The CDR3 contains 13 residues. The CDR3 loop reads CASSQVMNEKLFF. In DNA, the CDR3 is TGTGCCAGCAGCCAGGTCATGAATGAAAAACTGTTTTTT.

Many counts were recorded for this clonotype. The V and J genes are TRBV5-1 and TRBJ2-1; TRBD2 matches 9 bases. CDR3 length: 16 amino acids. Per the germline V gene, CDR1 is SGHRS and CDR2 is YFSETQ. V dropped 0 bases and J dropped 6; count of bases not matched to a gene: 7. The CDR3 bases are TGCGCCAGCAGCTTGGTCGTAGCGGGAGCCGTCAATGAGCAGTTCTTC. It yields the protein CASSLVVAGAVNEQFF.

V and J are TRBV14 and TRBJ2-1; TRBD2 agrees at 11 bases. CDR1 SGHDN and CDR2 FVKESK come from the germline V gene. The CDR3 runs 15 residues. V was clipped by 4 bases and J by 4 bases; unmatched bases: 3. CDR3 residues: CASSRGTSGYNEQFF. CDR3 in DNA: TGTGCCAGCAGCCGGGGGACTAGCGGATACAATGAGCAGTTCTTC.

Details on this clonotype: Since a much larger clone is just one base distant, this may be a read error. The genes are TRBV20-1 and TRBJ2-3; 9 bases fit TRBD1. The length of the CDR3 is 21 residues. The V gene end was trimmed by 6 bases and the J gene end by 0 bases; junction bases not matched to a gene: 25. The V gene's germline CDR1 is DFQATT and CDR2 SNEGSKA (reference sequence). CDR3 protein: CSARPGGGTGLVGGSTDTQYF. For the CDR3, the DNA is TGCAGTGCCAGGCCCGGGGGAGGGACAGGGTTAGTGGGAGGGAGCACAGATACGCAGTATTTT.

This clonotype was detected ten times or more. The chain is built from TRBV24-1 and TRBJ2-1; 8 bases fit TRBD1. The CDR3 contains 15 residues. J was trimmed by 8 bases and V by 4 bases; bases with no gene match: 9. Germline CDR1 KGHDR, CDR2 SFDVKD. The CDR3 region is CATSESGGGRYEQFF. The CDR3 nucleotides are TGTGCCACCAGTGAATCAGGGGGCGGAAGGTATGAGCAGTTCTTC.

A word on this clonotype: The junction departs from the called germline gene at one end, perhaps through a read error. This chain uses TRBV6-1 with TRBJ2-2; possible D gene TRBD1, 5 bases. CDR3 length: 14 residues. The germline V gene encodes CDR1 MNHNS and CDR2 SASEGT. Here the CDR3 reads CVSTAQTDTGELFF. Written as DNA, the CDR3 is TGTGTCAGCACGGCGCAGACAGACACCGGGGAGCTGTTTTTT.

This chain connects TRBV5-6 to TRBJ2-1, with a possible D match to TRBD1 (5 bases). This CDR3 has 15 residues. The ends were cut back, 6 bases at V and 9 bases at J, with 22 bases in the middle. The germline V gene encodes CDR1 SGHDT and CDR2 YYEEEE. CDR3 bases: TGTGCCAGCACCTTTGCGGACAAAGAGGAGACTGAGCAGTTCTTC. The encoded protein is CASTFADKEETEQFF.

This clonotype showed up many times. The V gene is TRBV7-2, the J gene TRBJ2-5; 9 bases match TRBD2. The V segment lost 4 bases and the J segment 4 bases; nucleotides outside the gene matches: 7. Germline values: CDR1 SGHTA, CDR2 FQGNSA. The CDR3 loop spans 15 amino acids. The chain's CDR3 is CASSSVGGRGETQYF. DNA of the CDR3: TGTGCCAGCAGCTCCGTTGGCGGGAGGGGAGAGACCCAGTACTTC.

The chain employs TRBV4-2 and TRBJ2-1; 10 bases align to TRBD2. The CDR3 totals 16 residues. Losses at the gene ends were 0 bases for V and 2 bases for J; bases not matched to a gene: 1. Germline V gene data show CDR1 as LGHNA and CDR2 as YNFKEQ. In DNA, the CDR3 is TGTGCCAGCAGCCAAGATGGGACTAGCGCCTACAATGAGCAGTTCTTC. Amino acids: CASSQDGTSAYNEQFF.

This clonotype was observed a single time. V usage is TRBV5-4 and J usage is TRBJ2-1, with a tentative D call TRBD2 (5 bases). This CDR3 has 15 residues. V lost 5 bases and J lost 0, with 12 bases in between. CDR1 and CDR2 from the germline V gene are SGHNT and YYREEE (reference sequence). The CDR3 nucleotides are TGTGCCAGCAGGGGGTACGCGGGCTCCTACAATGAGCAGTTCTTC. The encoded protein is CASRGYAGSYNEQFF. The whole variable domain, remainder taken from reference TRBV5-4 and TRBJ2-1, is ETGVTQSPTHLIKTRGQQVTLRCSSQSGHNTVSWYQQALGQGPQFIFQYYREEENGRGNFPPRFSGLQFPNYSSELNVNALELDDSALYLCASRGYAGSYNEQFFGPGTRLTVL.

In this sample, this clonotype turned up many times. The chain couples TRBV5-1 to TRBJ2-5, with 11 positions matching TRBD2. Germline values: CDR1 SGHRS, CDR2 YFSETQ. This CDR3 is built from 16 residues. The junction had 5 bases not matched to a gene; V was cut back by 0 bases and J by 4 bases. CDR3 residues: CASSLVASGRSETQYF. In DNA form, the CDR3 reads TGCGCCAGCAGCTTGGTGGCTAGCGGGAGGTCAGAGACCCAGTACTTC.